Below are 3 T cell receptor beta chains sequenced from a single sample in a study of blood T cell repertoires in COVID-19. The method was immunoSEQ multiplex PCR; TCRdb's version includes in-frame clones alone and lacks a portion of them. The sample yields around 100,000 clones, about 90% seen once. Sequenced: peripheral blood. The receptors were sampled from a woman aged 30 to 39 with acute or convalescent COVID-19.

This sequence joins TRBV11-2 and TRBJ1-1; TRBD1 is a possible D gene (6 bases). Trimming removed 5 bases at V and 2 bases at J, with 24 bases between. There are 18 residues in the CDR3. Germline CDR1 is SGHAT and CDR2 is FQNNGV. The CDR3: CASSTRASDSYPNTEAFF. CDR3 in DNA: TGTGCCAGCAGCACACGCGCATCGGACAGCTATCCTAACACTGAAGCTTTCTTT.

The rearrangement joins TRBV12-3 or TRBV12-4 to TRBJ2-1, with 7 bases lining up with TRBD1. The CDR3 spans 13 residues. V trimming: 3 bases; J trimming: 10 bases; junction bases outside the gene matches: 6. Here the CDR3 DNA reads TGTGCCAGCAGTTTTGGACAGGTAGAGGAGCAGTTCTTC. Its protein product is CASSFGQVEEQFF.

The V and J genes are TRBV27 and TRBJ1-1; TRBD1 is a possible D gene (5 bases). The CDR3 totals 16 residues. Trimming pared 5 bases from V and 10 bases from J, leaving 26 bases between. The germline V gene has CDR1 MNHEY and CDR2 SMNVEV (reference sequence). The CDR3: CASSTTDSQRQGGAFF. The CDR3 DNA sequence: TGTGCCAGCAGTACCACAGACAGCCAACGCCAGGGTGGAGCTTTCTTT.